This TCR beta chain was sequenced for a study of OX40 agonist ivuxolimab in advanced cancers. The CDR3 is 12 residues long. Germline CDR1 and CDR2: PRHDT and FYEKMQ (reference sequence). V was pared by 5 bases and J by 5 bases, with 6 bases between. Sampling of blood occurred at baseline, cycle 4 day 1, and cycle 7 day 1. Produced via immunoSEQ multiplex PCR; TCRdb's table is partial and in-frame only. The repertoire consists of more than 95,000 clones, with around 90% occurring once and the leading ten covering 0.79%. This sequence originates from an adult with an advanced solid tumor such as melanoma, head and neck, liver or kidney cancer. Specimen: CD4+ or CD8+ T cells sorted from blood, collected in a trial of the OX40 agonist ivuxolimab. The chain combines TRBV13 with TRBJ2-2; D gene unclear. In DNA, the CDR3 is TGTGCCAGCAGCACCCGAACCGGGGAGCTGTTTTTT. The encoded protein is CASSTRTGELFF.